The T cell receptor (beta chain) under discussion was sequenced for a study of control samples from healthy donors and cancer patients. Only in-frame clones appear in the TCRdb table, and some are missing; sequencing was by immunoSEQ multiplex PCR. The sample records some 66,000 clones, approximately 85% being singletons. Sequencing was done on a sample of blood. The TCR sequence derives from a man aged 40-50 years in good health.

DNA for the CDR3: TGTGCCAGCAAGGGGAGACTAGCCTTGAACACCGGGGAGCTGTTTTTT. This translates into CASKGRLALNTGELFF. The chain has TRBV27 and TRBJ2-2; TRBD2 matches 7 bases. The V and J ends lost 7 bases and 1 base, in that order; junction bases with no gene match: 9. CDR1 and CDR2 (germline): MNHEY, SMNVEV (reference sequence). The CDR3 covers 16 residues.